This T cell receptor (beta chain) emerged from a study of OX40 agonist ivuxolimab in advanced cancers. Sequencing was performed with immunoSEQ multiplex PCR; in TCRdb, only in-frame clones are kept and a portion is missing. The sample has about 86,000 clones, around 88% seen once. The CDR3 covers 11 residues. CDR1 and CDR2 from the germline V gene are SGHVS and FQNEAQ. The V and J ends lost 8 bases and 5 bases respectively, with 9 bases between them. The clonotype was recovered from an adult with an advanced solid tumor such as melanoma, head and neck, liver or kidney cancer. The rearrangement links TRBV7-8 to TRBJ1-2, with no clear D. The sample consisted of CD4+ or CD8+ T cells sorted from blood, taken in a trial of the OX40 agonist ivuxolimab. CDR3 residues: CASGGGYGYTF. CDR3 DNA sequence: TGTGCCAGCGGAGGCGGGTATGGCTACACCTTC. The variable domain in full, completed from reference TRBV7-8 and TRBJ1-2, reads GAGVSQSPRYKVAKRGQDVALRCDPISGHVSLFWYQQALGQGPEFLTYFQNEAQLDKSGLPSDRFFAERPEGSVSTLKIQRTQQEDSAVYLCASGGGYGYTFGSGTRLTVV.